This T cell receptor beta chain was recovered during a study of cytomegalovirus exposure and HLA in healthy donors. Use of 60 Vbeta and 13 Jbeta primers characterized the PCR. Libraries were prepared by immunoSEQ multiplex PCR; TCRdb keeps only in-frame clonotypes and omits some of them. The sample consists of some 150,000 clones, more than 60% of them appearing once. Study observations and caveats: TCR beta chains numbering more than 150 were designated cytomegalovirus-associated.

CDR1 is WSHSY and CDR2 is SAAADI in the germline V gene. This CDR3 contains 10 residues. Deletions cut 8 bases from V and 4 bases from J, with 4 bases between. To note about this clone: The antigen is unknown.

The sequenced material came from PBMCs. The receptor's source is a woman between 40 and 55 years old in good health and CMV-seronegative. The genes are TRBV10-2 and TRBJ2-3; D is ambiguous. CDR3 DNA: TGCGCCAGCCACTCAGATACGCAGTATTTT. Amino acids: CASHSDTQYF.